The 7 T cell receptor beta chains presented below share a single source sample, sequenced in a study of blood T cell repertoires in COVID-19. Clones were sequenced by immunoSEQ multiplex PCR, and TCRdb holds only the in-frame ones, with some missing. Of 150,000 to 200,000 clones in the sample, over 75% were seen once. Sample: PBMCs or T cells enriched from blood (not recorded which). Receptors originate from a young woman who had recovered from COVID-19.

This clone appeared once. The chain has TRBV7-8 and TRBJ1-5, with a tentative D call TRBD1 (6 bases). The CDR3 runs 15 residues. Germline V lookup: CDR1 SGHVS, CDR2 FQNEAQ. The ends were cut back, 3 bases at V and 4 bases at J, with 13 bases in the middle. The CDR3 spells CASSFVDSPNQPQHF. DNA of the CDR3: TGTGCCAGCAGCTTTGTGGACAGTCCAAATCAGCCCCAGCATTTT.

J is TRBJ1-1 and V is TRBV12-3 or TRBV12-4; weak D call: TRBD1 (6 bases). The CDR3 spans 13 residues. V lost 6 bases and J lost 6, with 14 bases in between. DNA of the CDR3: TGTGCCAGCAGCCAAGACAGGATTGCTGAAGCTTTCTTT. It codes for CASSQDRIAEAFF.

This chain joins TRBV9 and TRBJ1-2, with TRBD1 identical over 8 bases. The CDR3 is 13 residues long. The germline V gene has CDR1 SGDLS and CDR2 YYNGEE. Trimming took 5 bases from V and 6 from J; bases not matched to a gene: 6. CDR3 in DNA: TGTGCCAGCAGGGAGCGGACAGGGAATGGCTACACCTTC. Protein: CASRERTGNGYTF.

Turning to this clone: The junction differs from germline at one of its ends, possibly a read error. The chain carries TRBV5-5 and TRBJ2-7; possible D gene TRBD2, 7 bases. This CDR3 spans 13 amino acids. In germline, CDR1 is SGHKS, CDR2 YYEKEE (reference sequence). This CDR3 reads CASSFFGKQGGSF. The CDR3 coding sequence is TGTGCCAGCAGCTTCTTCGGAAAACAGGGAGGGTCCTTC.

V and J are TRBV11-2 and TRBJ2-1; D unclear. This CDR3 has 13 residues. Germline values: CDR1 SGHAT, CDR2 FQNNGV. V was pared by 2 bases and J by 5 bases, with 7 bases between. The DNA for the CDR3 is TGTGCCAGCAGCTTAATAGTAAACAATGAGCAGTTCTTC. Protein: CASSLIVNNEQFF. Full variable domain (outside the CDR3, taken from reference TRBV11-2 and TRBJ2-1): EAGVAQSPRYKIIEKRQSVAFWCNPISGHATLYWYQQILGQGPKLLIQFQNNGVVDDSQLPKDRFSAERLKGVDSTLKIQPAKLEDSAVYLCASSLIVNNEQFFGPGTRLTVL.

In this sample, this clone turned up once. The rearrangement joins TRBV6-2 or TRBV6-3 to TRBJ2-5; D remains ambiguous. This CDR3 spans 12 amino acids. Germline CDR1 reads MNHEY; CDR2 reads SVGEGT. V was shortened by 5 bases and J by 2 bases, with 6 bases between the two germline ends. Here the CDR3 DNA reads TGTGCCAGCAGTAATAATCAAGAGACCCAGTACTTC. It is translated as CASSNNQETQYF.

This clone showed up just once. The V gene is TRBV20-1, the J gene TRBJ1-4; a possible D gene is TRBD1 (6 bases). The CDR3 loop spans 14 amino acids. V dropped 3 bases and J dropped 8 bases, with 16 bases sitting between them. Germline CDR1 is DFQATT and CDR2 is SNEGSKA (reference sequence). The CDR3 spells CSASRPGVGEKLFF. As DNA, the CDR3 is TGCAGTGCTAGTCGGCCAGGGGTAGGGGAAAAACTGTTTTTT.